The clone carrying this TCR beta chain showed up just once. The V end was cut by 5 bases, the J end by 5 bases, with 9 bases between. The length of the CDR3 is 12 residues. CDR1 MNHEY and CDR2 SVGAGI come from the germline V gene. This entry belongs to a study of PD-1 blockade in mismatch repair-deficient tumors. Here immunoSEQ multiplex PCR was the method, and the copy in TCRdb shows in-frame clones only, minus some. The sample yields about 51,000 clones, roughly 78% seen once. The chain employs TRBV6-5 and TRBJ2-5; TRBD1 might be the D (6 bases). The sequence was obtained from an adult with mismatch repair-deficient cancer. Specimen: peripheral blood, collected 4 weeks after starting pembrolizumab. The CDR3 is CASSRDTETQYF. DNA for the CDR3: TGTGCCAGCAGTAGGGACACGGAGACCCAGTACTTC.